This T cell receptor beta chain was identified during a study of human T cells and chemical hapten exposure. The overall study: Each week of the roughly 25-week study, patients had diphenylcyclopropenone applied to the scalp.

Per the germline V gene, CDR1 is DFQATT and CDR2 is SNEGSKA (reference sequence). Trimming left V 6 bases short and J 4 bases short, with 15 bases between. This CDR3 is 13 amino acids long. Indicated time point: pre-sensitization, week 0. Treatment meaning: therapeutic diphenylcyclopropenone sensitization with weekly scalp DPC. Participating donors were patients with alopecia, aged 18 to 70 years, considered appropriate candidates for DPC. MiXCR, run by TCRdb on the RACE reads, gives a single entry per CDR3 protein. Here the sample spans around 120,000 distinct CDR3 sequences, less than 15% being singletons. This clonotype came up many times.

The input for sequencing was whole blood, taken in connection with sensitization to the hapten diphenylcyclopropenone (DPC). This TCR was sampled from a woman under 30 with alopecia areata. Some clones in this sample may be carry-over from other donors' samples. V and J are TRBV20-1 and TRBJ2-5; D is possibly TRBD1 or TRBD2 (5 bases each). The CDR3 here is CSAAYGAPETQYF. As DNA, the CDR3 is TGCAGTGCCGCGTACGGGGCCCCAGAGACCCAGTACTTC.